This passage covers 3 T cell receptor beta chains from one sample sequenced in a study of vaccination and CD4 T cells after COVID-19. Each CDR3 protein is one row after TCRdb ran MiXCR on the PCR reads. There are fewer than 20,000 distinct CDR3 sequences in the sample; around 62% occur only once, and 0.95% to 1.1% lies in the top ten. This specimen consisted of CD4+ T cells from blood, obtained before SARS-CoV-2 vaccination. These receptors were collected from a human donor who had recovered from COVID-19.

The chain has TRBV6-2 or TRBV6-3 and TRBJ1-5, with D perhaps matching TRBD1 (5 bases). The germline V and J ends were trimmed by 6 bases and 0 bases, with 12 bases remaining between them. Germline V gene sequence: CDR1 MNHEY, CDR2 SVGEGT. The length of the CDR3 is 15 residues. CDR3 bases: TGTGCCAGCAGGCCTACAGGTCTTAGCAATCAGCCCCAGCATTTT. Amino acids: CASRPTGLSNQPQHF.

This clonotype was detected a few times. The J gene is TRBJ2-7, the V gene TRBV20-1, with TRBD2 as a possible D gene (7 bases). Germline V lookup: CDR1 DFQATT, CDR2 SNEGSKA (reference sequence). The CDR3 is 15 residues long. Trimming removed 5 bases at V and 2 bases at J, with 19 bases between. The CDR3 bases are TGCAGTGCTGGGACATGGGCTAGCGGAGCCTACGAGCAGTACTTC. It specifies CSAGTWASGAYEQYF.

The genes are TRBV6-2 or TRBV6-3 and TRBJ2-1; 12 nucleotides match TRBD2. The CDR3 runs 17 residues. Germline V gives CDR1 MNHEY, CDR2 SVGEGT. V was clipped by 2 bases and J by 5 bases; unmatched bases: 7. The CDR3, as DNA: TGTGCCAGCAGTTACCGCGGATGGACTAGCGGGAACAATGAGCAGTTCTTC. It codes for CASSYRGWTSGNNEQFF.